This record covers a single T cell receptor (beta chain). Antigen: not known. The data were obtained in a study of T cell responses to AZD1222 COVID-19 vaccine. Method: immunoSEQ multiplex PCR; TCRdb's copy keeps in-frame clones and lacks some. The sample carries some 120,000 clones, 90% recorded once. With V trimmed by 1 base and J by 8 bases, 3 bases remained unmatched. Looked up from germline, CDR1 is MNHEY and CDR2 is SVGAGI. This CDR3 comprises 14 residues. Study-level points and caveats: Most donors were white British and more were female, and clonal diversity was possibly underestimated. None of the repertoires were sampled until the peak T cell response had passed. Reports indicate that nearly half of spike-specific TCRs are directed at unmutated variant regions.

The sample here was peripheral blood, taken on day 0 of MenACWY control vaccination. This chain joins TRBV6-5 and TRBJ2-1, with 9 nucleotides matching TRBD2. The TCR sequence derives from an adult in good health. The chain's CDR3 is CASSYYAGGHEQFF. For the CDR3, the DNA is TGTGCCAGCAGTTACTATGCGGGGGGGCATGAGCAGTTCTTC.